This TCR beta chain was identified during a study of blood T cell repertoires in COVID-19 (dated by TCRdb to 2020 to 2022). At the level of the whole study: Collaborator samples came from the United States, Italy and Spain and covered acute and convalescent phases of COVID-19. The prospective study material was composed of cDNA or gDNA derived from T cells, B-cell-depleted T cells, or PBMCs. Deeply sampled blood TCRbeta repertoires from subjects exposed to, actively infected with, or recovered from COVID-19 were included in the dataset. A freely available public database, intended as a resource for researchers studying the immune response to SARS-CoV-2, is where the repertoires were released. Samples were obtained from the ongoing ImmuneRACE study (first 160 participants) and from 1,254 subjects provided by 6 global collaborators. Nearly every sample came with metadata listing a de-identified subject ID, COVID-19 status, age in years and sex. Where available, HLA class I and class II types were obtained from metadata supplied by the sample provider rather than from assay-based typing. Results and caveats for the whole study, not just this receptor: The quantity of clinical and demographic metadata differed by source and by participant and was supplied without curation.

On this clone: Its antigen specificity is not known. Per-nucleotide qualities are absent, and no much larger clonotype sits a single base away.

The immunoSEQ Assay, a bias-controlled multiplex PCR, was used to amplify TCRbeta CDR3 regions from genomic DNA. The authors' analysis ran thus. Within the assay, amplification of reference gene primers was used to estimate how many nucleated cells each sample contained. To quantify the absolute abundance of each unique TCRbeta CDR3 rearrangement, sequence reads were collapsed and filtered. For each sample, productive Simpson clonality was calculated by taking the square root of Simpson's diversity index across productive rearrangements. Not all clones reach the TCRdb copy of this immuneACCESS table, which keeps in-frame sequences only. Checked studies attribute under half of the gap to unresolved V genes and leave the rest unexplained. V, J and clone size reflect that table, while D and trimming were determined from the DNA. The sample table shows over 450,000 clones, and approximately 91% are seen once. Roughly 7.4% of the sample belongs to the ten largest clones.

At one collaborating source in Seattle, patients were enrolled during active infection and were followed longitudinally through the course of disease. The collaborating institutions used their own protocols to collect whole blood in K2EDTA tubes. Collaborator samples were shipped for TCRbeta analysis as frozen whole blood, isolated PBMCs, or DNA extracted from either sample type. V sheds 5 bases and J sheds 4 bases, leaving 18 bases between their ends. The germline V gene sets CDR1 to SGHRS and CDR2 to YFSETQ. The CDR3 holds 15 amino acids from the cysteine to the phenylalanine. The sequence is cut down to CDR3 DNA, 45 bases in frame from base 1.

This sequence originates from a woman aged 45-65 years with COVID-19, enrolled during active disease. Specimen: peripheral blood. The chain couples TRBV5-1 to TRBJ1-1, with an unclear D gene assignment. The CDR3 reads CASSPGSPRATEAFF. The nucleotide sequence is TGCGCCAGCAGTCCCGGGAGCCCAAGAGCCACTGAAGCTTTCTTT.